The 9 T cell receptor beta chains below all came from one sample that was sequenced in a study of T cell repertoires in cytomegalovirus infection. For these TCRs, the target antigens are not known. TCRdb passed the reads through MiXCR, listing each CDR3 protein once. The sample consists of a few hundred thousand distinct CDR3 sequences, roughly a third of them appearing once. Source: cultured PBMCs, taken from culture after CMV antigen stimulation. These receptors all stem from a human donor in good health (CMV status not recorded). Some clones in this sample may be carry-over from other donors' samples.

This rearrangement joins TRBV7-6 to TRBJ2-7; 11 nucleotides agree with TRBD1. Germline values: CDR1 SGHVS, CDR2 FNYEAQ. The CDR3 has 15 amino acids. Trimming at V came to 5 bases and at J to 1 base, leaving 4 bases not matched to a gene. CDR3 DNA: TGTGCCAGCAGCGAGGACAGGGGGCCTTCCTACGAGCAGTACGTC. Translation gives CASSEDRGPSYEQYV.

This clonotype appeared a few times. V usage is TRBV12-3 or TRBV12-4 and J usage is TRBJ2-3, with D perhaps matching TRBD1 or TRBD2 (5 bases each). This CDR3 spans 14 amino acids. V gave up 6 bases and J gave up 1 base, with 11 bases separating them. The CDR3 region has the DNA TGTGCCAGCAGCCGGGGCGGAGGCACAGATACGCAGTATTTT. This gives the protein CASSRGGGTDTQYF.

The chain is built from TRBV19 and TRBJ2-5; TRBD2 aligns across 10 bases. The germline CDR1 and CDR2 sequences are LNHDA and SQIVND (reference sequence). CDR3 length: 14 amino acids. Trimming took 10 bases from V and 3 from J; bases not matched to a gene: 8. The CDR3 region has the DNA TGTGCCACTCGAGGACTAGCGGAAAAAGAGACCCAGTACTTC. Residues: CATRGLAEKETQYF.

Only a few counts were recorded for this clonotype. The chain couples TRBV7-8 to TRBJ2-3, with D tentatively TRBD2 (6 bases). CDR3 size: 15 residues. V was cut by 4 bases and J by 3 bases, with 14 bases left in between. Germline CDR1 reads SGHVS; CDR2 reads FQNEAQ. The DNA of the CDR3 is TGTGCCAGCAGCTCACTACGGAGCGGGACAGATACGCAGTATTTT. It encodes CASSSLRSGTDTQYF.

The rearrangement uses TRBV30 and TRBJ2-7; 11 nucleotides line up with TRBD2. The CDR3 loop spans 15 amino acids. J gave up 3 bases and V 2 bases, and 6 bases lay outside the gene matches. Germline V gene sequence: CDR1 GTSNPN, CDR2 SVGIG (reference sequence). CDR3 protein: CAWSFTSGGLYEQYF. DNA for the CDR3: TGTGCCTGGAGTTTTACTAGCGGGGGCCTCTACGAGCAGTACTTC.

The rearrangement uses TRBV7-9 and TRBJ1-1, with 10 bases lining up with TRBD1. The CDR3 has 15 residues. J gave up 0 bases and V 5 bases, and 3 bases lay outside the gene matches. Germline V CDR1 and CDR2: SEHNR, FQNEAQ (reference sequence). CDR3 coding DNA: TGTGCCAGCAGCCCGGGACAGGGGCTGAACACTGAAGCTTTCTTT. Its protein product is CASSPGQGLNTEAFF.

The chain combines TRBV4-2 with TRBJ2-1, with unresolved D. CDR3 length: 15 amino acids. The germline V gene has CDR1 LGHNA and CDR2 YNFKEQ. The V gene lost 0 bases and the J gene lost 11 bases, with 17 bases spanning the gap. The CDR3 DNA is TGTGCCAGCAGCCAAGAGACCGGAAGGTCGATAAAGCAGTTCTTC. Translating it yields CASSQETGRSIKQFF.

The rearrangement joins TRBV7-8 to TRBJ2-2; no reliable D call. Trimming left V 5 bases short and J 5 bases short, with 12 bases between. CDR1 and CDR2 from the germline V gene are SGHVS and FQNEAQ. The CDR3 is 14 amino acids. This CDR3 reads CASSHDSNTGELFF. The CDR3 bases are TGTGCCAGCAGCCACGACTCTAATACCGGGGAGCTGTTTTTT.

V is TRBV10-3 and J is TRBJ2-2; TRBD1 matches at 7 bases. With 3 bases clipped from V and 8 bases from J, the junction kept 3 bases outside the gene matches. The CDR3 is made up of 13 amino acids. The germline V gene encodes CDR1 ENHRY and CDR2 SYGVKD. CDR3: CAISDLGQGELFF. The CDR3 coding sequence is TGTGCCATCAGTGATCTGGGACAGGGGGAGCTGTTTTTT.